Each of the 14 T cell receptor beta chains below was sequenced from the same sample in a study of shared clonotypes between healthy human individuals (dated by TCRdb to 2018 to 2020). For the CD8 naive samples, CD45RO-negative cells were positively selected for CCR7, yielding a CD45RA+CCR7+ population from which TemRA cells were excluded. Library preparation was by the immunoSEQ multiplex PCR assay. This is the immuneACCESS table as TCRdb keeps it, with only in-frame sequences that have V and J called. A part of the clones is gone; compared with another copy, unresolved V genes explain less than half, and the rest is unexplained. Across this sample there are just over 2,000,000 clones, with about 94% seen only once. The top ten clones comprise 0.85% to 1.2% of the sample. The sequenced sample consisted of naive CD8+ T cells sorted from blood. What this sample's cell subset or site label stands for: CD45RA+CCR7+. The receptors derive from a man between 18 and 29 years old in good health.

The chain carries TRBV5-6 and TRBJ2-2; unclear D gene. The ends were cut back, 4 bases at V and 0 bases at J, with 10 bases in the middle. Germline assignment: CDR1 SGHDT and CDR2 YYEEEE. This CDR3 has 15 residues. CDR3 DNA sequence: TGTGCCAGCAGCGGGGTACCACCGAACACCGGGGAGCTGTTTTTT. It specifies CASSGVPPNTGELFF.

The chain joins TRBV9 to TRBJ2-7; 11 bases line up with TRBD2. V trimming: 0 bases; J trimming: 4 bases; junction bases outside the gene matches: 9. The CDR3 length is 17 residues. In germline, CDR1 is SGDLS, CDR2 YYNGEE. CDR3 sequence reads: CASSVALTSGVGYEQYF. In DNA, the CDR3 is TGTGCCAGCAGCGTAGCTTTGACTAGCGGGGTGGGATACGAGCAGTACTTC.

Concerning this clone: This sample also contains other DNA sequences that code for the same CDR3. The chain uses TRBV30 and TRBJ2-7; the match to TRBD1 covers 11 bases. V lost 2 bases, J lost 4 bases, and 4 bases stayed unmatched. This CDR3 has 14 amino acids. Germline loops: CDR1 GTSNPN, CDR2 SVGIG (reference sequence). This CDR3 is CAWSYGTGGYEQYF. The DNA of the CDR3 is TGTGCCTGGAGTTACGGGACAGGGGGATACGAGCAGTACTTC.

V usage is TRBV5-5 and J usage is TRBJ2-5; D gene uncertain. The CDR3 is made up of 14 amino acids. Trimming pared 0 bases from V and 3 bases from J, leaving 9 bases between. The germline CDR1 and CDR2 sequences are SGHKS and YYEKEE (reference sequence). The DNA for the CDR3 is TGTGCCAGCAGCTTGGTTCCGGACGAAGAGACCCAGTACTTC. Translation: CASSLVPDEETQYF.

This sequence joins TRBV2 and TRBJ2-1; D is perhaps TRBD2 (6 bases). The CDR3 has 16 residues. Germline CDR1 is SNHLY and CDR2 is FYNNEI. The V end was cut by 6 bases, the J end by 5 bases, with 20 bases between. The CDR3 nucleotides read TGTGCCAGCAGCAACTACGAGCGGGCCGACCACAATGAGCAGTTCTTC. Protein: CASSNYERADHNEQFF. Using reference TRBV2 and TRBJ2-1 for the parts outside the CDR3, the full variable domain is EPEVTQTPSHQVTQMGQEVILRCVPISNHLYFYWYRQILGQKVEFLVSFYNNEISEKSEIFDDQFSVERPDGSNFTLKIRSTKLEDSAMYFCASSNYERADHNEQFFGPGTRLTVL.

This sequence joins TRBV13 and TRBJ2-7, with D tentatively TRBD2 (6 bases). V was cut by 4 bases and J by 1 base, with 17 bases left in between. Per the germline V gene, CDR1 is PRHDT and CDR2 is FYEKMQ (reference sequence). The CDR3 loop spans 16 amino acids. The CDR3 DNA is TGTGCCAGCAGCTCGCCATGGGGGGACTCTTCCTACGAGCAGTACTTC. Protein product: CASSSPWGDSSYEQYF.

The chain carries TRBV6-1 and TRBJ2-2, with D unclear. The CDR3 sequence is 15 residues long. The V gene lost 0 bases and the J gene lost 6 bases, with 11 bases spanning the gap. Germline V gene data show CDR1 as MNHNS and CDR2 as SASEGT. CDR3 nucleotide sequence: TGTGCCAGCAGTGAAGCGCTTCGGCAGGCCGGGGAGCTGTTTTTT. Translating it yields CASSEALRQAGELFF.

The V gene is TRBV13, the J gene TRBJ2-7; D may be TRBD2 (5 bases). V was clipped by 1 base and J by 0 bases, with 10 bases between them. CDR1 PRHDT and CDR2 FYEKMQ come from the germline V gene (reference sequence). The CDR3 is made up of 15 amino acids. In DNA, the CDR3 is TGTGCCAGCAGCTTAGCGGGGATAGACTCCTACGAGCAGTACTTC. Translating gives CASSLAGIDSYEQYF.

Worth noting for this clone: Additional DNA sequences in this sample encode the identical CDR3. The V and J genes are TRBV18 and TRBJ2-7; no firm D call. Germline V gives CDR1 KGHSH, CDR2 LQKENI. This CDR3 region has 12 residues. The V end was cut by 2 bases, the J end by 4 bases, with 6 bases between. The CDR3 protein is CASSPSSYEQYF. The CDR3 DNA follows: TGTGCCAGCTCACCATCGAGTTACGAGCAGTACTTC.

This chain connects TRBV2 to TRBJ1-2; a possible D gene is TRBD1 (6 bases). The CDR3 runs 16 residues. V was pared by 0 bases and J by 1 base, with 12 bases between. Germline V CDR1 and CDR2: SNHLY, FYNNEI. The CDR3 DNA sequence: TGTGCCAGCAGTGAAGCGCCCACAGGGCTTAACTATGGCTACACCTTC. This sequence encodes CASSEAPTGLNYGYTF.

Regarding this clone: At the DNA level, this CDR3 is encoded by other sequences in the same sample as well. The chain couples TRBV7-9 to TRBJ2-5, with D perhaps matching TRBD2 (5 bases). This CDR3 spans 14 amino acids. The germline V and J ends were trimmed by 5 bases and 2 bases, with 12 bases remaining between them. Germline V CDR1 and CDR2: SEHNR, FQNEAQ (reference sequence). CDR3 residues: CASSGPGSQETQYF. The CDR3 nucleotides are TGTGCCAGCAGCGGCCCGGGGTCTCAAGAGACCCAGTACTTC.

V gene TRBV7-2 combines with J gene TRBJ2-5, with D unresolved. The V end lost 5 bases, the J end lost 4 bases, and 17 bases lay between the germline ends. Looked up from germline, CDR1 is SGHTA and CDR2 is FQGNSA. This CDR3 is built from 15 residues. The CDR3 is CASSVTLDELETQYF. The DNA of the CDR3 is TGTGCCAGCAGCGTCACGTTAGACGAATTAGAGACCCAGTACTTC. Using reference TRBV7-2 and TRBJ2-5 for the parts outside the CDR3, the full variable domain is GAGVSQSPSNKVTEKGKDVELRCDPISGHTALYWYRQSLGQGLEFLIYFQGNSAPDKSGLPSDRFSAERTGGSVSTLTIQRTQQEDSAVYLCASSVTLDELETQYFGPGTRLLVL.

The chain links TRBV7-2 to TRBJ2-1; D perhaps matches TRBD2 (6 bases). The CDR3 runs to 17 residues. Germline CDR1 and CDR2: SGHTA and FQGNSA. The germline V and J ends were trimmed by 5 bases and 1 base, with 18 bases remaining between them. The CDR3 nucleotides are TGTGCCAGCAGCCTCCCGTTCGGGGGATGGTCCTACAATGAGCAGTTCTTC. Its translation: CASSLPFGGWSYNEQFF.

The chain employs TRBV27 and TRBJ2-7; possible D gene TRBD1, 6 bases. The CDR3 contains 16 residues. In germline, CDR1 is MNHEY, CDR2 SMNVEV (reference sequence). V was trimmed by 8 bases and J by 0 bases, leaving 20 bases between them. In nucleotides, the CDR3 is TGTGCCAGCGGTGAGCTACAGGGCCGTAGCTCCTACGAGCAGTACTTC. Amino acids: CASGELQGRSSYEQYF.